This TCR beta chain was identified in a study of blood T cell repertoires in COVID-19. Study summary: Collection of acute and convalescent COVID-19 samples took place in the United States, Italy and Spain.

There are 12 residues in the CDR3. V lost 0 bases, J lost 4 bases, and 5 bases lay in between. CDR1 is SGHRS and CDR2 is YFSETQ in the germline V gene. Authors' analysis steps: Amplified reference gene primers provided the basis for estimating nucleated cell counts. Assay used: immunoSEQ multiplex PCR; TCRdb lists only in-frame clones, some missing. From that table come the V and J calls and clone size; the DNA was used to work out D and trimming. This table holds about 270,000 clones, roughly 80% found once. The TCR originated in a human donor with COVID-19, enrolled during active disease. The donor label of this sample is uncertain. Sequenced material: peripheral blood. The chain employs TRBV5-1 and TRBJ2-7; no clear D. The CDR3 bases are TGCGCCAGCAGCTTGGAATCGTACGAGCAGTACTTC. It encodes CASSLESYEQYF.